What follows is one T cell receptor beta chain and its context. Its antigen is unknown. V was trimmed by 3 bases and J by 2 bases, leaving 9 bases between them. Germline lookup yields CDR1 LNHDA and CDR2 SQIVND (reference sequence). The CDR3 length is 14 residues. This entry comes from a study of OX40 agonist ivuxolimab in advanced cancers. Notes on the study in general: Within 6 weeks, CD4+ and CD8+ blood T cells expanded clonally at 0.1 to 3.0 mg/kg. Among some nonresponders, normalized T-cell clonal expansion was also low.

The assay was immunoSEQ multiplex PCR, and TCRdb's table has in-frame clones only and misses some. The sample shows more than 55,000 clones, more than 80% of them seen only once. Autoimmune disease history or systemic immunosuppression meant exclusion. Sampled blood was obtained at baseline, cycle 4 day 1, and cycle 7 day 1. The receptor was isolated from an adult with an advanced solid tumor such as melanoma, head and neck, liver or kidney cancer. This chain links TRBV19 with TRBJ2-3, with a tentative D call TRBD1 (5 bases). The sample in question was CD4+ or CD8+ T cells sorted from blood, obtained in a trial of the OX40 agonist ivuxolimab. Written as DNA, the CDR3 is TGTGCCAGTAGTATGGCGGACATCACAGATACGCAGTATTTT. It translates to CASSMADITDTQYF.